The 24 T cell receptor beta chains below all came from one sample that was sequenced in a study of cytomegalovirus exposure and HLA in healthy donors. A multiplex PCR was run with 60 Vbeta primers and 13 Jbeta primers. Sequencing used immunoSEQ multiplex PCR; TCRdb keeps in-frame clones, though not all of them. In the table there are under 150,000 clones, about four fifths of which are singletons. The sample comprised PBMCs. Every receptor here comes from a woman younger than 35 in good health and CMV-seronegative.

CDR3 bases: TGTGCCACCGGGCGGGGTCCAGATACGCAGTATTTT. Its translation is CATGRGPDTQYF. J is TRBJ2-3 and V is TRBV15; D is possibly TRBD2 (6 bases). The V gene's germline CDR1 is LNHNV and CDR2 YYDKDF (reference sequence). Trimming left V 8 bases short and J 4 bases short, with 10 bases between. The CDR3 covers 12 residues.

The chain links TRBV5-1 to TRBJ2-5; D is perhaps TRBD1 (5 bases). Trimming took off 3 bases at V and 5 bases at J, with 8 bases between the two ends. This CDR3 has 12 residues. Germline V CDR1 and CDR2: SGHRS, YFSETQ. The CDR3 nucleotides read TGCGCCAGCAGCTGGGGCAGGGAGACCCAGTACTTC. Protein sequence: CASSWGRETQYF.

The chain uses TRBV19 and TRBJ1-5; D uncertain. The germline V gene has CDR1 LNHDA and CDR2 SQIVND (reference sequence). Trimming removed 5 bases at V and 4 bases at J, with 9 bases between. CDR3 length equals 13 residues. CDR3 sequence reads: CASSSRANQPQHF. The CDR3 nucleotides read TGTGCCAGTAGTTCGAGGGCTAATCAGCCCCAGCATTTT.

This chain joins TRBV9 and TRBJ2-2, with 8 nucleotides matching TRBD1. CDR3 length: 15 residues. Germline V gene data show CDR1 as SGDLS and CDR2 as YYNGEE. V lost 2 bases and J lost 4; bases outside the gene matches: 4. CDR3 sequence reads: CASSVRGQGTGELFF. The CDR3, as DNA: TGTGCCAGCAGCGTCAGGGGGCAGGGCACCGGGGAGCTGTTTTTT.

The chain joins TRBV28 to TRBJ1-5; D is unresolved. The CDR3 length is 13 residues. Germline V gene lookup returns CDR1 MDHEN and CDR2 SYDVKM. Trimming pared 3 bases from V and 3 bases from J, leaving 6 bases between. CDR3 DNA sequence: TGTGCCAGCAGTTTGCAGGTCAATCAGCCCCAGCATTTT. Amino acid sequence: CASSLQVNQPQHF.

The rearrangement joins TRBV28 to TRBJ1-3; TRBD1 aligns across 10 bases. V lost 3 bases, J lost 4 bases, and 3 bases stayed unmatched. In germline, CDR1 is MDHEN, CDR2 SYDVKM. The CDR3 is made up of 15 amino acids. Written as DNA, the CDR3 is TGTGCCAGCAGTTTGGGGACAGGGGACGGAAACACCATATATTTT. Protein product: CASSLGTGDGNTIYF.

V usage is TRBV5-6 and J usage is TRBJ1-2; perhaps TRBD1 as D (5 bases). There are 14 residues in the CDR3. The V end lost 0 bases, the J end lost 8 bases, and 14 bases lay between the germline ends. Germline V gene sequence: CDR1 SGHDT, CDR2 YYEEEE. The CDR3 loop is CASSLGQPYRGYTF. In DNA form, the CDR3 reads TGTGCCAGCAGCTTGGGACAGCCATATAGGGGCTACACCTTC.

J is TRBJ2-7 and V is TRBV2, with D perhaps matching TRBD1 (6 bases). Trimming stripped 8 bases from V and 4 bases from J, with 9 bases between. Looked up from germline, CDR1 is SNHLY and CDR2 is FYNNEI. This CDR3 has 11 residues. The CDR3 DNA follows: TGTGCCAGCCTACAGGGATACGAGCAGTACTTC. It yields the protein CASLQGYEQYF.

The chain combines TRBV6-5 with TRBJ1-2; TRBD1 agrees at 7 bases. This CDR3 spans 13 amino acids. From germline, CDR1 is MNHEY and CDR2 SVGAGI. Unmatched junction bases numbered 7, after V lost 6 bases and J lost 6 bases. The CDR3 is CASRRTGDDGYTF. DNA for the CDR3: TGTGCCAGCAGGCGAACAGGGGATGATGGCTACACCTTC.

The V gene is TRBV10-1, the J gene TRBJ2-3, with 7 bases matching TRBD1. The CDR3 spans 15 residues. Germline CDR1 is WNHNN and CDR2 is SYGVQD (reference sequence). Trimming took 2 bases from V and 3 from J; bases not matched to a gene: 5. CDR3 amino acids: CASSEEGAGTDTQYF. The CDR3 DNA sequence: TGCGCCAGCAGTGAGGAGGGGGCTGGTACAGATACGCAGTATTTT.

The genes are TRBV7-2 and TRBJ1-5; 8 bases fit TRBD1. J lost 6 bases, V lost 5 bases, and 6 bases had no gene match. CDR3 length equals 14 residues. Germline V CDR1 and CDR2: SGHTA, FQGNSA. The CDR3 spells CASSIRGQGQPQHF. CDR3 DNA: TGTGCCAGCAGCATCAGGGGGCAGGGTCAGCCCCAGCATTTT.

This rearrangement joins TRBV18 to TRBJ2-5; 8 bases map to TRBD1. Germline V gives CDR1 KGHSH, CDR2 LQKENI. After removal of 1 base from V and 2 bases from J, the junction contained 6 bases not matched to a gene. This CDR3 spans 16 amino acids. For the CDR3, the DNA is TGTGCCAGCTCACCACGCGGACAGGGAGGACAAGAGACCCAGTACTTC. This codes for CASSPRGQGGQETQYF.

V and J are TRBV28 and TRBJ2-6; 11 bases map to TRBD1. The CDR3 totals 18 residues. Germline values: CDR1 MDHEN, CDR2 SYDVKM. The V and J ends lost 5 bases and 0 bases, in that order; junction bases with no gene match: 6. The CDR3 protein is CASSPPGTGGSGANVLTF. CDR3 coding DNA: TGTGCCAGCAGTCCACCAGGGACAGGGGGCTCTGGGGCCAACGTCCTGACTTTC.

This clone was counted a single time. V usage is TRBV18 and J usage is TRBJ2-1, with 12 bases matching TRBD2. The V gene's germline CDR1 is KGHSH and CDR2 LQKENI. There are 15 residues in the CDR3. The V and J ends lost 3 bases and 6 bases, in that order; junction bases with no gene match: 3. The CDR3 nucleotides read TGTGCCAGCTCACCGACTAGCGGGAGAAGCAATGAGCAGTTCTTC. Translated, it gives CASSPTSGRSNEQFF. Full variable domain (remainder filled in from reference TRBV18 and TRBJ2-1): NAGVMQNPRHLVRRRGQEARLRCSPMKGHSHVYWYRQLPEEGLKFMVYLQKENIIDESGMPKERFSAEFPKEGPSILRIQQVVRGDSAAYFCASSPTSGRSNEQFFGPGTRLTVL.

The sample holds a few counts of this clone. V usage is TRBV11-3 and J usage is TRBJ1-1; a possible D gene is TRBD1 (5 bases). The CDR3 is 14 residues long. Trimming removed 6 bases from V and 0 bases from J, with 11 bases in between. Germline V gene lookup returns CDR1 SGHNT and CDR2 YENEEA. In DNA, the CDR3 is TGTGCCAGCAGTTCGGGGGTGATGAACACTGAAGCTTTCTTT. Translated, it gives CASSSGVMNTEAFF. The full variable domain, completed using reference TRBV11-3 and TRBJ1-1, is EAGVVQSPRYKIIEKKQPVAFWCNPISGHNTLYWYLQNLGQGPELLIRYENEEAVDDSQLPKDRFSAERLKGVDSTLKIQPAELGDSAVYLCASSSGVMNTEAFFGQGTRLTVV.

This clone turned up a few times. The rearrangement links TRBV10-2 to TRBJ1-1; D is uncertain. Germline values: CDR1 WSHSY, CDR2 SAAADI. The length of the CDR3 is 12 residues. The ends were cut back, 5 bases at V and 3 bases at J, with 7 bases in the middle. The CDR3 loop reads CASSFRDTEAFF. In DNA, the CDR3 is TGCGCCAGCAGTTTCCGGGACACTGAAGCTTTCTTT.

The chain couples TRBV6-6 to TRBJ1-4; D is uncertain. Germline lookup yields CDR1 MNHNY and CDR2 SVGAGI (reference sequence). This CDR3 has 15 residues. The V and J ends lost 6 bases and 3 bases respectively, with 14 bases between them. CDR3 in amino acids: CASRSQGGANEKLFF. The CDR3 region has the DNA TGTGCCAGCAGGTCCCAAGGAGGCGCTAATGAAAAACTGTTTTTT.

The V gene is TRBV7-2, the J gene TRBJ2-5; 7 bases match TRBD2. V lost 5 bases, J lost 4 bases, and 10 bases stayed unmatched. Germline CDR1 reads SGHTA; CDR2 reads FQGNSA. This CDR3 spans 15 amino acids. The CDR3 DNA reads TGTGCCAGCAGCCCTCAGAGGGGAGGGAGAGAGACCCAGTACTTC. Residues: CASSPQRGGRETQYF.

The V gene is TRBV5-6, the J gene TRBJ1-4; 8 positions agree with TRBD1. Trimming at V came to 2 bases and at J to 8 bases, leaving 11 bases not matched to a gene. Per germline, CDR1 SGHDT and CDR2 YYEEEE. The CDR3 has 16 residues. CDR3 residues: CASSFLQDRVEEKLFF. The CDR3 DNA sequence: TGTGCCAGCAGCTTCCTCCAGGACAGGGTCGAAGAAAAACTGTTTTTT.

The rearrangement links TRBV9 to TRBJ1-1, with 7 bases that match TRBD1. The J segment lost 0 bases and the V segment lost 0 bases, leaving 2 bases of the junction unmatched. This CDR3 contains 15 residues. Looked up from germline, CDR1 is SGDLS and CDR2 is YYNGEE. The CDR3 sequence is CASSVEGAMNTEAFF. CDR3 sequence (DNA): TGTGCCAGCAGCGTAGAGGGGGCAATGAACACTGAAGCTTTCTTT.

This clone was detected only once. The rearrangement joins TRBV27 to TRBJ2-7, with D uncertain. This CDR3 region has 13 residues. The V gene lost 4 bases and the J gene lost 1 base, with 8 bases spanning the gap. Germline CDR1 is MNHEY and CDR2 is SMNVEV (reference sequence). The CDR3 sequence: CASSSFNSYEQYF. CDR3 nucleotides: TGTGCCAGCAGTTCATTCAATTCCTACGAGCAGTACTTC.

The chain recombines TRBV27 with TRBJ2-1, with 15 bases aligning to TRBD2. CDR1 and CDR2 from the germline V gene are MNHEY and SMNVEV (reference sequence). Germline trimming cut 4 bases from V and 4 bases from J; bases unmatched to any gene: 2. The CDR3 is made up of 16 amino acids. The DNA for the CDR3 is TGTGCCAGCAGTTGGGGACTAGCGGGAGGATACAATGAGCAGTTCTTC. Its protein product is CASSWGLAGGYNEQFF.

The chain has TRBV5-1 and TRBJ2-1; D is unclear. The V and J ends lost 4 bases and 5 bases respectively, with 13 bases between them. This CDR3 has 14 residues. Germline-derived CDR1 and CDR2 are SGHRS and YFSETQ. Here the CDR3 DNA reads TGCGCCAGCAGCCTATCACTTCCTAACAATGAGCAGTTCTTC. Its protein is CASSLSLPNNEQFF.

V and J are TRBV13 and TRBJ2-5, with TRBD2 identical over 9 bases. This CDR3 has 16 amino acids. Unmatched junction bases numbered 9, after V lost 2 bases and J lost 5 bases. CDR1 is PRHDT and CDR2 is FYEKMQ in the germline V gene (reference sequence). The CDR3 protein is CASSLRSSGIRETQYF. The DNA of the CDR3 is TGTGCCAGCAGCTTACGGTCTAGCGGGATTCGGGAGACCCAGTACTTC.